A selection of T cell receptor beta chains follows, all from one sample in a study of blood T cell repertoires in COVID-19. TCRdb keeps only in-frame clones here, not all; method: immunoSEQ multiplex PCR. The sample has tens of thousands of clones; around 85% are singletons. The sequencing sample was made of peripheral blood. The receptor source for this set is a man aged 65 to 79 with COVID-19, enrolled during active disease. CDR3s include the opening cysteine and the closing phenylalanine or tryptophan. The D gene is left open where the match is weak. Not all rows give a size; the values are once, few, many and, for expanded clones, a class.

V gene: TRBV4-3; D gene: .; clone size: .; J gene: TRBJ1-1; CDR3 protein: CASSQDRGTEAFF; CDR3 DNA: TGCGCCAGCAGCCAAGATAGGGGAACTGAAGCTTTCTTT
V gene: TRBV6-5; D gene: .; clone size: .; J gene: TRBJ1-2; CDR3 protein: CASSYRRGGYGYTF; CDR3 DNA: TGTGCCAGCAGTTACCGTAGGGGAGGCTATGGCTACACCTTC
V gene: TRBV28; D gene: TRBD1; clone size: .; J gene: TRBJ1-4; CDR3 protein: CASSWDRINEKLFF; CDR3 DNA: TGTGCCAGCAGTTGGGACAGGATTAATGAAAAACTGTTTTTT
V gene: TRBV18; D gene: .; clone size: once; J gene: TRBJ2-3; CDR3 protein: CASSLKVGGSTDTQYF; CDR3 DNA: TGTGCCAGCTCACTCAAAGTCGGAGGCAGCACAGATACGCAGTATTTT
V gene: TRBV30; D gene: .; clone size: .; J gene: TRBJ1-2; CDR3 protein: CAWSPGGYGYTF; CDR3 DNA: TGTGCCTGGAGCCCTGGGGGGTATGGCTACACCTTC
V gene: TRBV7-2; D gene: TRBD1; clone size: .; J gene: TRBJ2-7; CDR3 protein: CASSLGDRTTYEQYF; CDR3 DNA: TGTGCCAGCAGCTTAGGGGACAGGACCACCTACGAGCAGTACTTC
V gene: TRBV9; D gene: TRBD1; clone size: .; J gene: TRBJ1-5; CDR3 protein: CASSAGTGDSNQPQHF; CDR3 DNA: TGTGCCAGCAGCGCCGGGACAGGAGATAGCAATCAGCCCCAGCATTTT
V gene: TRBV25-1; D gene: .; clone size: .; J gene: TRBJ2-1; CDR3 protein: CASRMSSYNEQFF; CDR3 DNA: TGTGCCAGCAGGATGAGCTCCTACAATGAGCAGTTCTTC
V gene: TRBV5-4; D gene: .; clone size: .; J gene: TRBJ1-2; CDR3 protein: CASTLRGTYGYTF; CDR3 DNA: TGTGCCAGCACCCTGAGGGGGACGTATGGCTACACCTTC
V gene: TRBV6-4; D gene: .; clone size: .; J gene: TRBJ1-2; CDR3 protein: CASSDSRFGPNYGYTF; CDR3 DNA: TGTGCCAGCAGTGACTCGCGCTTTGGGCCTAACTATGGCTACACCTTC
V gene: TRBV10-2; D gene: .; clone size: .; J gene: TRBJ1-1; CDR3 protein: CASSETRNTEAFF; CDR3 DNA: TGCGCCAGCTCCGAGACACGGAACACTGAAGCTTTCTTT
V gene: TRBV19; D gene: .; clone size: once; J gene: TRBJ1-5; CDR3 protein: CASSVPGFNQPQHF; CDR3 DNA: TGTGCCAGTAGCGTTCCGGGTTTTAATCAGCCCCAGCATTTT
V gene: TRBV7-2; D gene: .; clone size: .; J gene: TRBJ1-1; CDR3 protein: CASSLIQGVRAFF; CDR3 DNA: TGTGCCAGCAGCTTAATACAGGGTGTTAGAGCTTTCTTT
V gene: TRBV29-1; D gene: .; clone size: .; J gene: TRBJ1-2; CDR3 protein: CSAPLRRGYTF; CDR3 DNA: TGCAGCGCCCCGCTAAGGAGGGGCTACACCTTC
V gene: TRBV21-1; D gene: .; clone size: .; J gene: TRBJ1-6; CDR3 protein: CASPGGSYNSPLHF; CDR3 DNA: TGTGCCAGCCCTGGGGGGTCTTATAATTCACCCCTCCACTTT
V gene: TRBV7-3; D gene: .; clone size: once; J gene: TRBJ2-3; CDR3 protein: CASSIVGGRATDTQYF; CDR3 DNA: TGTGCCAGCAGCATAGTAGGCGGGCGGGCCACAGATACGCAGTATTTT
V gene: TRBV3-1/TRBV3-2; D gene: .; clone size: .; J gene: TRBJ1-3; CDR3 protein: CASSQEAGASGNTIYF; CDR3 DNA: TGTGCCAGCAGCCAAGAAGCAGGGGCCTCTGGAAACACCATATATTTT
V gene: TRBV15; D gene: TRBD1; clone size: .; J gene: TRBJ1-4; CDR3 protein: CATSRRQGTWEKLFF; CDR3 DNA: TGTGCCACCAGCCGGCGACAGGGTACCTGGGAAAAACTGTTTTTT
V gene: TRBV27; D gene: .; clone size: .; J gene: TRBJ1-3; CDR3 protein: CASRSPSSGNTIYF; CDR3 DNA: TGTGCCAGCAGATCCCCGAGCTCTGGAAACACCATATATTTT
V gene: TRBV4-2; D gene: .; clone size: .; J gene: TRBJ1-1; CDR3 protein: CASSQDRVHTEAFF; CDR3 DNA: TGTGCCAGCAGCCAAGATCGGGTACACACTGAAGCTTTCTTT
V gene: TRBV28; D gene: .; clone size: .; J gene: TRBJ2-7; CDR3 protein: CASTLSSYEQYF; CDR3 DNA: TGTGCCAGCACGCTTAGCTCCTACGAGCAGTACTTC
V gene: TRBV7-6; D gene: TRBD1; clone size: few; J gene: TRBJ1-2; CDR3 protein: CASSLSAGTGYLYGYTF; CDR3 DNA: TGTGCCAGCAGCTTAAGTGCTGGGACAGGGTATCTCTATGGCTACACCTTC
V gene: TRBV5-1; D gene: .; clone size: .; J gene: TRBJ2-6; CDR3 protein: CASSSHSSGTSHSGANVLTF; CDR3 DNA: TGCGCCAGCAGCTCACACTCGAGCGGGACATCACACTCTGGGGCCAACGTCCTGACTTTC
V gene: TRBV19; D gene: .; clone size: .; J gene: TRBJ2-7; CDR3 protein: CASSRQVSSYEQYF; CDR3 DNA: TGTGCCAGTAGTAGGCAGGTTAGCTCCTACGAGCAGTACTTC
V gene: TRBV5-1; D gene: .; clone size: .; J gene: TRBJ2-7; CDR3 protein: CASSLYIGASYEQYF; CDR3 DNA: TGCGCCAGCAGCTTGTATATAGGGGCCTCCTACGAGCAGTACTTC
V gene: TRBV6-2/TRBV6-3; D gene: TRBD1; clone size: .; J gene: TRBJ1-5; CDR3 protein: CASSNPPGQGFPNQPQHF; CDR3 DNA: TGTGCCAGCAGTAACCCTCCGGGACAGGGGTTCCCCAATCAGCCCCAGCATTTT
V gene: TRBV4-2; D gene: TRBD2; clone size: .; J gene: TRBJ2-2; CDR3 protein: CASSQRGLAVRQPTGELFF; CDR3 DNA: TGTGCCAGCAGCCAAAGGGGACTAGCGGTAAGACAGCCGACCGGGGAGCTGTTTTTT
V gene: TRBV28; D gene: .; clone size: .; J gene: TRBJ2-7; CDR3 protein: CASSLSGRVQHEQYF; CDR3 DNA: TGTGCCAGCAGTTTATCTGGCAGGGTCCAACACGAGCAGTACTTC
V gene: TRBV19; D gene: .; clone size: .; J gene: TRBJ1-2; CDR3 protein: CASSPLSGTHRDYGYTF; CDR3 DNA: TGTGCCAGTAGTCCCCTCTCTGGGACGCACAGGGACTATGGCTACACCTTC
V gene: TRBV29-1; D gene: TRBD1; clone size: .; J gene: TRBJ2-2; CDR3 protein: CSVVWDRGWNTGELFF; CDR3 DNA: TGCAGCGTTGTGTGGGACAGGGGCTGGAACACCGGGGAGCTGTTTTTT
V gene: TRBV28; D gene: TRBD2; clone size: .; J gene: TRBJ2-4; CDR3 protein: CASSQLAGGQGIQYF; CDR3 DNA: TGTGCCAGCAGCCAACTAGCGGGAGGGCAGGGCATTCAGTACTTC
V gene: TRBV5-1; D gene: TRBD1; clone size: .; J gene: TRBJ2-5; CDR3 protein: CASSSGTGYQETQYF; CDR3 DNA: TGCGCCAGCAGCTCGGGGACAGGATACCAAGAGACCCAGTACTTC
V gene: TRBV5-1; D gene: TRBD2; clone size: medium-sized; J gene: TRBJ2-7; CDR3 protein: CASSLGAGGNSYEQYF; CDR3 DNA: TGCGCCAGCAGCTTGGGTGCGGGGGGAAACTCCTACGAGCAGTACTTC
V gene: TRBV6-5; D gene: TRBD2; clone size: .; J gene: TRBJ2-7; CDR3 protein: CASSSSGMASYEQYF; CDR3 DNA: TGTGCCAGCAGTTCTAGCGGGATGGCCTCCTACGAGCAGTACTTC
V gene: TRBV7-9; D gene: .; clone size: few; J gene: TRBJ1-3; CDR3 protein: CASSLAGVYSGNTIYF; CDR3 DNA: TGTGCCAGCAGCTTAGCCGGGGTTTACTCTGGAAACACCATATATTTT
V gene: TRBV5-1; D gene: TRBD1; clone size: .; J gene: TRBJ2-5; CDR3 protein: CASSSGTALQETQYF; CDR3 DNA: TGCGCCAGCAGCTCCGGGACAGCCCTTCAAGAGACCCAGTACTTC
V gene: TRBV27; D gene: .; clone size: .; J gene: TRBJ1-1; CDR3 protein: CASSLYRAPSMNTEAFF; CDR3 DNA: TGTGCCAGCAGTTTATACAGGGCTCCTTCAATGAACACTGAAGCTTTCTTT
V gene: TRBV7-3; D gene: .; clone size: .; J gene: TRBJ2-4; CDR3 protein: CASSPMGVNIQYF; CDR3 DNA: TGTGCCAGCAGCCCCATGGGAGTGAACATTCAGTACTTC
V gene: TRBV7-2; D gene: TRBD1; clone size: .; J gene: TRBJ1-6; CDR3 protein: CASSGSRTGGSYNSPLHF; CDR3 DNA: TGTGCCAGCAGCGGATCGAGAACAGGGGGCTCCTATAATTCACCCCTCCACTTT
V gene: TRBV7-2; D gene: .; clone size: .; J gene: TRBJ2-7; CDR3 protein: CASSLVRASSYEQYF; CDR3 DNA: TGTGCCAGCAGCTTAGTGAGGGCCTCCTCCTACGAGCAGTACTTC
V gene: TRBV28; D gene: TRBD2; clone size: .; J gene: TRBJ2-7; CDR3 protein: CASKLGAGATYEQYF; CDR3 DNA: TGTGCCAGCAAACTAGGAGCGGGAGCTACCTACGAGCAGTACTTC
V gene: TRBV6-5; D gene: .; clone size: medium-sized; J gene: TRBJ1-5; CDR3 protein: CASELQENQPQHF; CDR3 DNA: TGTGCCAGCGAACTACAGGAGAATCAGCCCCAGCATTTT
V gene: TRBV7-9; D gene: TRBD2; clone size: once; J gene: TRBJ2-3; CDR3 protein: CASSPKGLAGRTDTQYF; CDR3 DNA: TGTGCCAGCAGCCCGAAAGGACTAGCGGGTAGAACAGATACGCAGTATTTT
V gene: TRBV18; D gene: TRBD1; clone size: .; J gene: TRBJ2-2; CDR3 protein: CASSPTGRLNTGELFF; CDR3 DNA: TGTGCCAGTTCCCCGACAGGGCGTCTGAACACCGGGGAGCTGTTTTTT
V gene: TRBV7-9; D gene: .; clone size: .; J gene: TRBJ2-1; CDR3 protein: CASSLSRAENNEQFF; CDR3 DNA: TGTGCCAGCAGCTTAAGTAGAGCGGAGAACAATGAGCAGTTCTTC
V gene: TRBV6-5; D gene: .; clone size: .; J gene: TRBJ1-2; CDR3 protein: CATTRRANYGYTF; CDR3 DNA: TGTGCCACCACAAGGAGAGCTAACTATGGCTACACCTTC
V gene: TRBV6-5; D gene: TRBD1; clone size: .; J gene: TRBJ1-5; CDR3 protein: CASSTGTEGNQPQHF; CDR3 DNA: TGTGCCAGCAGTACCGGGACAGAGGGCAATCAGCCCCAGCATTTT
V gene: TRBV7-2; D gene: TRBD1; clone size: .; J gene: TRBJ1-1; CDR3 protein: CASSLAGQGGGAFF; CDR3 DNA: TGTGCCAGCAGCTTAGCCGGACAGGGCGGGGGAGCTTTCTTT
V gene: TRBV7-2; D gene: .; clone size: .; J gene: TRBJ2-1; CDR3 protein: CASSSQGLDEQFF; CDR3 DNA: TGTGCCAGCAGCTCCCAGGGGCTGGATGAGCAGTTCTTC
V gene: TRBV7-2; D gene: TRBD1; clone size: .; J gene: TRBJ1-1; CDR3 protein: CASTSQGFSTEAFF; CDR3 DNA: TGTGCCAGCACATCACAGGGGTTTAGCACTGAAGCTTTCTTT
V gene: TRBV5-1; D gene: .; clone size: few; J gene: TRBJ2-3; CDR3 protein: CASSWGADTQYF; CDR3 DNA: TGCGCCAGCAGCTGGGGGGCAGATACGCAGTATTTT
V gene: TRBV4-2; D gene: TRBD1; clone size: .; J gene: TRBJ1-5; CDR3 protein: CASSAGTGSNQPQHF; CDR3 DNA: TGTGCCAGCAGCGCCGGGACAGGGAGCAATCAGCCCCAGCATTTT
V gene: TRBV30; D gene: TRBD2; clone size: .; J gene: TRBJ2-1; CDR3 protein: CAWSVVSGRKNEQFF; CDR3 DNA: TGTGCCTGGAGTGTAGTTAGCGGGAGGAAGAATGAGCAGTTCTTC
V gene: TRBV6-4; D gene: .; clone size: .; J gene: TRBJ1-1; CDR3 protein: CASSATGSNTEAFF; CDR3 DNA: TGTGCCAGCAGTGCAACAGGGTCGAACACTGAAGCTTTCTTT